This entry describes one TCR beta chain. The identical CDR3 is also encoded by other nucleotide sequences in the sample. The data are from a study of blood T cell repertoires in COVID-19. The wider study: PBMCs, B-cell-depleted T cells, or T cells were the source of the cDNA or gDNA that made up the material.

In the source study's methods: Amplified reference gene primers provided the basis for estimating nucleated cell counts. Measured with immunoSEQ multiplex PCR; TCRdb has only the in-frame clones, and not every one. The V and J calls and the clone size are those of that table, but D and trimming were determined from the DNA. The table has nearly 110,000 clones, over 65% seen once. The germline V and J ends were trimmed by 2 bases and 1 base, with 8 bases remaining between them. In germline, CDR1 is MGHDK, CDR2 SYGVNS. This CDR3 has 14 amino acids. Material: peripheral blood. This chain joins TRBV25-1 and TRBJ1-1; D unresolved. The sequence derives from a man older than 75 with COVID-19, enrolled during active disease. CDR3 nucleotides: TGTGCCAGCAGTGAAAGCGGCGAGAACACTGAAGCTTTCTTT. Amino acids: CASSESGENTEAFF.